This T cell receptor (beta chain) was profiled in a study of T cells in Graves' hyperthyroidism and ophthalmopathy. Study background: Peripheral blood was collected at initial diagnosis, before any treatment.

There are many counts of this clonotype. Its antigen is as yet unknown. Overall study findings and caveats: Most thyroid clonotypes expanded above 0.001 were also detected in blood.

The CDR3 is 17 residues long. The J segment lost 4 bases and the V segment lost 3 bases, leaving 9 bases of the junction unmatched. Authors of the study amplified TCR beta CDR3 regions from RNA transcripts. A set of HTBI primers served as the primers for a first-round RT-PCR of the TCR CDR3. TCRdb called the multiplex PCR reads again in MiXCR, with one record for every CDR3 protein. This repertoire shows about 740,000 distinct CDR3 sequences, around 13% found once; its top ten account for about 9.4%. The sequencing input was blood. The receptor was isolated from a woman aged 18 to 35 with Graves' hyperthyroidism. This rearrangement joins TRBV12-3 or TRBV12-4 to TRBJ2-6, with 7 bases aligning to TRBD2. For the CDR3, the DNA is TGTGCCAGCAGTTTTGGGAGGGGATCACCCGGGGCCAACGTCCTGACTTTC. It translates to CASSFGRGSPGANVLTF.